What follows are 28 T cell receptor beta chains derived from one specimen sequenced in a study of blood T cell repertoires in COVID-19. Assay: immunoSEQ multiplex PCR; the TCRdb copy retains only in-frame clones and omits some. The data show some 130,000 clones, roughly 80% seen once. The sample taken for sequencing was peripheral blood. The receptor set was obtained from a woman in her twenties or thirties who had recovered from COVID-19.

The chain recombines TRBV5-6 with TRBJ2-1; 7 bases line up with TRBD2. The ends lost 0 bases at V and 10 bases at J; junction bases unmatched: 7. This CDR3 has 14 residues. CDR1 SGHDT and CDR2 YYEEEE come from the germline V gene. The DNA of the CDR3 is TGTGCCAGCAGCTTGGCCCCGGGGAGGGAGGAGCAGTTCTTC. This gives the protein CASSLAPGREEQFF.

V usage is TRBV6-7 and J usage is TRBJ1-4, with a weak D call TRBD1 (6 bases). TRBV6-7 is reported as an ORF; its role is uncertain. The CDR3 is 13 residues long. V shed 6 bases and J shed 11 bases, with 16 bases lying between them. The CDR3 nucleotides read TGTGCCAGCAGGATACAGGGTTGGGGGAAACTGTTTTTT. It is translated as CASRIQGWGKLFF.

The chain couples TRBV9 to TRBJ2-7; 12 nucleotides align to TRBD2. The CDR3 runs 20 residues. CDR1 is SGDLS and CDR2 is YYNGEE in the germline V gene. V lost 0 bases to trimming and J lost 2 bases; unmatched junction nucleotides: 15. CDR3 in DNA: TGTGCCAGCAGCGTAGCTCGGGGGGACGGACTAGCGGGGCAAACCTACGAGCAGTACTTC. This translates into CASSVARGDGLAGQTYEQYF. Full variable domain (missing parts from reference TRBV9 and TRBJ2-7): DSGVTQTPKHLITATGQRVTLRCSPRSGDLSVYWYQQSLDQGLQFLIQYYNGEERAKGNILERFSAQQFPDLHSELNLSSLELGDSALYFCASSVARGDGLAGQTYEQYFGPGTRLTVT.

The chain employs TRBV4-2 and TRBJ2-1, with 11 bases aligning to TRBD1. CDR1 and CDR2 from the germline V gene are LGHNA and YNFKEQ. V trimming: 1 base; J trimming: 8 bases; junction bases outside the gene matches: 7. CDR3 length: 16 residues. The CDR3 region is CASSQGDRGDSDEQFF. Here the CDR3 DNA reads TGTGCCAGCAGCCAAGGGGACAGGGGGGATAGCGATGAGCAGTTCTTC.

The rearrangement uses TRBV19 and TRBJ2-4; the match to TRBD2 covers 13 bases. Germline CDR1 reads LNHDA; CDR2 reads SQIVND (reference sequence). The CDR3 totals 19 residues. The trim removed 5 bases at V and 4 bases at J, leaving 14 bases unmatched. As DNA, the CDR3 is TGTGCCAGTAGTGTGGGACTAGCGGGGAAGCGAATCCTAAAAAACATTCAGTACTTC. It is translated as CASSVGLAGKRILKNIQYF. The entire variable domain, with the rest obtained from reference TRBV19 and TRBJ2-4, is as follows: DGGITQSPKYLFRKEGQNVTLSCEQNLNHDAMYWYRQDPGQGLRLIYYSQIVNDFQKGDIAEGYSVSREKKESFPLTVTSAQKNPTAFYLCASSVGLAGKRILKNIQYFGAGTRLSVL.

The chain has TRBV18 and TRBJ1-2; weak D call: TRBD1 (6 bases). V gave up 6 bases and J gave up 2 bases, with 16 bases separating them. This CDR3 comprises 15 residues. Germline V lookup: CDR1 KGHSH, CDR2 LQKENI. In nucleotides, the CDR3 is TGTGCCAGCTCCACAGGGAGGGCGGGCAACTATGGCTACACCTTC. Protein: CASSTGRAGNYGYTF.

This clone was seen just once. This chain links TRBV6-5 with TRBJ2-3, with 8 bases fitting TRBD1. V was pared by 7 bases and J by 0 bases, with 3 bases of the junction left unmatched. This CDR3 contains 14 residues. Looked up from germline, CDR1 is MNHEY and CDR2 is SVGAGI. CDR3 nucleotides: TGTGCCAGCACCACAGGGGGAAGCACAGATACGCAGTATTTT. Encoded protein: CASTTGGSTDTQYF.

The gene calls are TRBV11-3 and TRBJ2-1, with no clear D. CDR1 and CDR2 from the germline V gene are SGHNT and YENEEA. The germline V and J ends were trimmed by 1 base and 4 bases, with 11 bases remaining between them. The CDR3 runs to 15 residues. CDR3: CASSLGRGLYNEQFF. The CDR3 coding sequence is TGTGCCAGCAGCTTAGGACGCGGTTTATACAATGAGCAGTTCTTC.

The chain is built from TRBV7-2 and TRBJ1-6; possibly TRBD1 for D (5 bases). V was trimmed by 0 bases and J by 6 bases, leaving 9 bases between them. CDR1 is SGHTA, CDR2 FQGNSA, per germline. The CDR3 has 15 amino acids. DNA of the CDR3: TGTGCCAGCAGCTTAGCGGGGCAGCCTAATTCACCCCTCCACTTT. Encoded protein: CASSLAGQPNSPLHF.

J is TRBJ2-2 and V is TRBV15; possibly TRBD2 for D (7 bases). This CDR3 is built from 17 residues. Trimming pared 3 bases from V and 5 bases from J, leaving 19 bases between. Per the germline V gene, CDR1 is LNHNV and CDR2 is YYDKDF (reference sequence). CDR3 region: CATSSTKGGGPTGELFF. The CDR3 nucleotides are TGTGCCACCAGCAGTACCAAAGGGGGAGGGCCTACCGGGGAGCTGTTTTTT.

The chain carries TRBV4-1 and TRBJ1-2; 9 nucleotides line up with TRBD1. Germline lookup yields CDR1 MGHRA and CDR2 YSYEKL. This CDR3 has 15 residues. The V gene end was trimmed by 6 bases and the J gene end by 7 bases; junction bases not matched to a gene: 12. The CDR3 loop is CASRTMDRGNLGYTF. The CDR3 DNA is TGCGCCAGCAGGACAATGGACAGGGGTAACCTTGGCTACACCTTC.

V usage is TRBV13 and J usage is TRBJ2-1; 7 nucleotides line up with TRBD2. Trimming cost V 2 bases and J 3 bases; bases outside gene matches: 4. From germline, CDR1 is PRHDT and CDR2 FYEKMQ (reference sequence). This CDR3 contains 15 residues. CDR3 coding DNA: TGTGCCAGCAGCTTAAGCGGGATCTTCTACAATGAGCAGTTCTTC. Translating it yields CASSLSGIFYNEQFF. The entire variable domain, with the rest obtained from reference TRBV13 and TRBJ2-1, is as follows: AAGVIQSPRHLIKEKRETATLKCYPIPRHDTVYWYQQGPGQDPQFLISFYEKMQSDKGSIPDRFSAQQFSDYHSELNMSSLELGDSALYFCASSLSGIFYNEQFFGPGTRLTVL.

The genes are TRBV7-9 and TRBJ2-7; 8 bases are shared with TRBD1. The germline gives CDR1 SEHNR, CDR2 FQNEAQ (reference sequence). The CDR3 consists of 16 residues. After removal of 1 base from V and 5 bases from J, the junction contained 10 bases not matched to a gene. The CDR3 loop reads CASSLVRQGAYHEQYF. In DNA form, the CDR3 reads TGTGCCAGCAGCTTAGTGCGGCAGGGGGCTTATCACGAGCAGTACTTC.

The rearrangement links TRBV5-1 to TRBJ2-6; D is undetermined. Trimming pared 5 bases from V and 0 bases from J, leaving 9 bases between. Germline CDR1 is SGHRS and CDR2 is YFSETQ. CDR3 length: 15 amino acids. The CDR3, as DNA: TGCGCCAGCAGTGAGAGTAACTCTGGGGCCAACGTCCTGACTTTC. It yields the protein CASSESNSGANVLTF.

This chain joins TRBV5-1 and TRBJ1-3; the D is unclear. This CDR3 contains 15 residues. The germline V gene encodes CDR1 SGHRS and CDR2 YFSETQ. Between the trimmed V and J ends, which lost 0 bases and 3 bases, there was a span of 10 bases. CDR3 in amino acids: CASSLDGEGGNTIYF. The DNA of the CDR3 is TGCGCCAGCAGCTTGGATGGGGAGGGTGGAAACACCATATATTTT.

The V call is TRBV5-1, the J call TRBJ2-7; 12 bases line up with TRBD1. In germline, CDR1 is SGHRS, CDR2 YFSETQ. The CDR3 is made up of 16 amino acids. V shed 7 bases and J 3 bases; nucleotides not matched to a gene: 11. This CDR3 reads CASAPGQGAYDYEQYF. The DNA for the CDR3 is TGCGCCAGCGCACCGGGACAGGGGGCCTACGACTACGAGCAGTACTTC.

This rearrangement joins TRBV3-1 (or the pseudogene TRBV3-2) to TRBJ2-7; 10 bases align to TRBD1. The CDR3 length is 14 residues. V trimming: 2 bases; J trimming: 5 bases; junction bases outside the gene matches: 3. CDR1 LGHDT and CDR2 YNNKEL come from the germline V gene (reference sequence). The CDR3 DNA reads as TGTGCCAGCAGCCAACGGACAGGGGGAAACGAGCAGTACTTC. Its protein is CASSQRTGGNEQYF.

The table lists this clone with a count of one. The rearrangement joins TRBV12-3 or TRBV12-4 to TRBJ1-4, with D hard to call. The CDR3 loop spans 13 amino acids. V shed 4 bases and J shed 0 bases, with 3 bases lying between them. The CDR3 sequence: CASSSATNEKLFF. The CDR3 nucleotides read TGTGCCAGCAGTTCAGCAACTAATGAAAAACTGTTTTTT.

The count of this clone is one. The chain links TRBV6-5 to TRBJ2-7, with 9 bases aligning to TRBD1. Trimming at V came to 2 bases and at J to 0 bases, leaving 5 bases not matched to a gene. The CDR3 extends over 16 amino acids. CDR1 is MNHEY, CDR2 SVGAGI, per germline. CDR3 nucleotide sequence: TGTGCCAGCAGTTACCCGACGACAGGGGGCTCCTACGAGCAGTACTTC. This sequence encodes CASSYPTTGGSYEQYF.

V and J are TRBV30 and TRBJ1-2; TRBD1 is a possible D gene (6 bases). The CDR3 runs to 10 residues. The germline V gene encodes CDR1 GTSNPN and CDR2 SVGIG (reference sequence). Trimming took 8 bases from V and 7 from J, leaving 11 bases between them. CDR3 sequence: CAGAGVGYTF. The CDR3 DNA reads TGTGCCGGAGCAGGGGTTGGCTACACCTTC.

The chain carries TRBV15 and TRBJ1-4; the D gene is possibly TRBD1 (5 bases). Germline assignment: CDR1 LNHNV and CDR2 YYDKDF (reference sequence). V lost 8 bases and J 4 bases, leaving 11 bases between the germline ends. The CDR3 length is 13 residues. For the CDR3, the DNA is TGTGCCACCTCTCAGGACAATAATGAAAAACTGTTTTTT. This codes for CATSQDNNEKLFF.

This clone was detected a few times. V gene TRBV30 combines with J gene TRBJ2-7, with TRBD1 as a possible D gene (5 bases). The CDR3 runs to 11 residues. CDR1 is GTSNPN, CDR2 SVGIG, per germline (reference sequence). V lost 0 bases, J lost 10 bases, and 10 bases lay in between. CDR3: CAWSVGQNQYF. The CDR3 DNA sequence: TGTGCCTGGAGTGTGGGGCAGAATCAGTACTTC. Based on the CDR3 plus reference TRBV30 and TRBJ2-7, the full variable domain is SQTIHQWPATLVQPVGSPLSLECTVEGTSNPNLYWYRQAAGRGLQLLFYSVGIGQISSEVPQNLSASRPQDRQFILSSKKLLLSDSGFYLCAWSVGQNQYFGPGTRLTVT.

The chain carries TRBV6-5 and TRBJ1-5, with D perhaps matching TRBD1 (5 bases). Germline V gives CDR1 MNHEY, CDR2 SVGAGI. V lost 7 bases and J 6 bases, leaving 16 bases between the germline ends. This CDR3 contains 14 residues. CDR3 loop: CASTRGGGGQPQHF. DNA of the CDR3: TGTGCCAGCACCCGCGGGGGTGGGGGTCAGCCCCAGCATTTT.

The chain joins TRBV3-1 (or the pseudogene TRBV3-2) to TRBJ2-1; the D gene is possibly TRBD2 (6 bases). Trimming left V 6 bases short and J 10 bases short, with 10 bases between. Germline V gene lookup returns CDR1 LGHDT and CDR2 YNNKEL (reference sequence). There are 11 residues in the CDR3. CDR3 nucleotide sequence: TGTGCCAGCAGTTTTGGGGGGGAGCAGTTCTTC. This sequence encodes CASSFGGEQFF.

The rearrangement uses TRBV5-4 and TRBJ1-2; TRBD1 matches 7 bases. The V gene end was trimmed by 0 bases and the J gene end by 6 bases; junction bases not matched to a gene: 8. The CDR3 loop spans 15 amino acids. CDR1 and CDR2 (germline): SGHNT, YYREEE (reference sequence). CDR3 nucleotide sequence: TGTGCCAGCAGCTTGGTTGGAGGGGGCGTGGATGGCTACACCTTC. Translation gives CASSLVGGGVDGYTF.

The V call is TRBV4-2, the J call TRBJ1-1, with 9 bases aligning to TRBD1. The V segment lost 8 bases and the J segment 3 bases; nucleotides outside the gene matches: 7. There are 14 residues in the CDR3. Germline V gene sequence: CDR1 LGHNA, CDR2 YNFKEQ. The CDR3 region has the DNA TGTGCCAGCGGGGGACAGGGATGGGACACTGAAGCTTTCTTT. As protein: CASGGQGWDTEAFF.

The chain carries TRBV5-6 and TRBJ1-1, with D possibly TRBD1 on 6 matching bases. Trimming took off 2 bases at V and 10 bases at J, with 21 bases between the two ends. Germline V CDR1 and CDR2: SGHDT, YYEEEE. There are 15 residues in the CDR3. The CDR3 DNA reads as TGTGCCAGCAGCTTCGTGTTCGGGGGGGGCCCCCCAGCTTTCTTT. Translation: CASSFVFGGGPPAFF.

The chain links TRBV19 to TRBJ1-3, with D perhaps TRBD1 (6 bases). Germline V gene sequence: CDR1 LNHDA, CDR2 SQIVND (reference sequence). Trimming pared 1 base from V and 0 bases from J, leaving 10 bases between. The CDR3 totals 16 residues. The CDR3 protein is CASSIARTDSGNTIYF. The CDR3 coding sequence is TGTGCCAGTAGTATAGCTAGGACAGACTCTGGAAACACCATATATTTT. Full variable domain (missing parts from reference TRBV19 and TRBJ1-3): DGGITQSPKYLFRKEGQNVTLSCEQNLNHDAMYWYRQDPGQGLRLIYYSQIVNDFQKGDIAEGYSVSREKKESFPLTVTSAQKNPTAFYLCASSIARTDSGNTIYFGEGSWLTVV.